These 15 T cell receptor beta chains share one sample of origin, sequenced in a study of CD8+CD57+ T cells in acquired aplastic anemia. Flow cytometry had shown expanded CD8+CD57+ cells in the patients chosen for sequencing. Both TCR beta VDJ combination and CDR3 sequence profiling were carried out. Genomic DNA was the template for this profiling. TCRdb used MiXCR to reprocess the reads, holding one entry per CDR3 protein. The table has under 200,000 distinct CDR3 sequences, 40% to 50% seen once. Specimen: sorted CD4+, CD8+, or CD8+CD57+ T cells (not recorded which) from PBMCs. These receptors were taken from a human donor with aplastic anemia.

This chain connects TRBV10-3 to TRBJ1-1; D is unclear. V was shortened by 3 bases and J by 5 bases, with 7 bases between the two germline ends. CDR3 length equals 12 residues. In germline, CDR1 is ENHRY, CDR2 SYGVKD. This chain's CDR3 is CAISESRTEAFF. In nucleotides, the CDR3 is TGTGCCATCAGTGAAAGTAGGACTGAAGCTTTCTTT.

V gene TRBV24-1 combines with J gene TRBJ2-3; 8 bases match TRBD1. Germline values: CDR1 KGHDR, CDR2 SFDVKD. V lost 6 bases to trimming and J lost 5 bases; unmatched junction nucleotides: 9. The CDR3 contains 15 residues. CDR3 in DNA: TGTGCCACCAGTAAATCCGGACAGGGAATAGATACGCAGTATTTT. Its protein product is CATSKSGQGIDTQYF.

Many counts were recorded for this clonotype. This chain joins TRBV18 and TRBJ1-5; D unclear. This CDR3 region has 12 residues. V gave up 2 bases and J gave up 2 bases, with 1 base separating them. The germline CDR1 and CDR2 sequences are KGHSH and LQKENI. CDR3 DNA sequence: TGTGCCAGCTCACCAGGCAATCAGCCCCAGCATTTT. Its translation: CASSPGNQPQHF.

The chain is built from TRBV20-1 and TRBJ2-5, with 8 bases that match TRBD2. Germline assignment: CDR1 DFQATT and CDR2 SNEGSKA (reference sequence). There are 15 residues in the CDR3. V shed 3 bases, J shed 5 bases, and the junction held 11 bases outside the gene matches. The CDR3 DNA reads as TGCAGTGCTAGTGAGGGACTAGGGGTTATGGAGACCCAGTACTTC. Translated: CSASEGLGVMETQYF.

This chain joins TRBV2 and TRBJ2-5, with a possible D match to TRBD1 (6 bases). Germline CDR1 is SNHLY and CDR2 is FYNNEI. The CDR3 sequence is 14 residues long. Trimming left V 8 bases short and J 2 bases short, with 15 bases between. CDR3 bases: TGTGCCAGCCTGAAGGGCAGGGGTCAAGAGACCCAGTACTTC. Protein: CASLKGRGQETQYF. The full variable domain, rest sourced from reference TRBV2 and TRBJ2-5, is EPEVTQTPSHQVTQMGQEVILRCVPISNHLYFYWYRQILGQKVEFLVSFYNNEISEKSEIFDDQFSVERPDGSNFTLKIRSTKLEDSAMYFCASLKGRGQETQYFGPGTRLLVL.

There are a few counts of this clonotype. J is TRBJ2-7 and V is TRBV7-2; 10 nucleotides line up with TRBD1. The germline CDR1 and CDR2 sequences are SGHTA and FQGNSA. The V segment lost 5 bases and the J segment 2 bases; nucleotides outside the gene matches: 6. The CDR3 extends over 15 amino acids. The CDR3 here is CASSAVGQGAYEQYF. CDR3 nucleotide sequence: TGTGCCAGCAGCGCGGTCGGACAGGGGGCCTACGAGCAGTACTTC.

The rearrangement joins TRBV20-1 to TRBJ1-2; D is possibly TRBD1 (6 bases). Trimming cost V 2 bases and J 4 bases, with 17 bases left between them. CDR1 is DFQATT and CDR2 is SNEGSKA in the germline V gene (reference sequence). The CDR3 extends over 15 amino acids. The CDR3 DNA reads TGCAGTGCTAGACCAGGGGCGCAGGATATCTATGGCTACACCTTC. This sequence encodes CSARPGAQDIYGYTF.

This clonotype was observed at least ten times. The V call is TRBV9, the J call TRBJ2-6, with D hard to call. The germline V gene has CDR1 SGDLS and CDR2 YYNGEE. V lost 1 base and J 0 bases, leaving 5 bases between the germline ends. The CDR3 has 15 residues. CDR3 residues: CASSVRSSGANVLTF. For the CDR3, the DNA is TGTGCCAGCAGCGTACGCAGCTCTGGGGCCAACGTCCTGACTTTC.

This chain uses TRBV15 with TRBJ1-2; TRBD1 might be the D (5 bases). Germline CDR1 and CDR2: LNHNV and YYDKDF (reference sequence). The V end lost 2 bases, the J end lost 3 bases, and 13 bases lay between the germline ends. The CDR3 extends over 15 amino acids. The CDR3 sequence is CATSRSLGADYGYTF. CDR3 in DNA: TGTGCCACCAGCAGATCCCTTGGGGCAGACTATGGCTACACCTTC.

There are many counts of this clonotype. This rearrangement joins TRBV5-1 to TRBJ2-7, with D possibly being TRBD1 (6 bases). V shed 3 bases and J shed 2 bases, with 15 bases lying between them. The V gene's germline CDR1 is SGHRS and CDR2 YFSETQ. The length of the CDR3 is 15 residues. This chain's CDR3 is CASSSTGLPTYEQYF. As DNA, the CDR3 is TGCGCCAGCAGCTCCACAGGGCTCCCCACCTACGAGCAGTACTTC.

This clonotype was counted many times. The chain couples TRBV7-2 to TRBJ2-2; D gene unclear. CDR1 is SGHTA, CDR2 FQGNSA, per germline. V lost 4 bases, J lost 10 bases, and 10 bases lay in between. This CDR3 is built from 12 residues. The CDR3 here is CASSSPPLELFF. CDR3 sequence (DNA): TGTGCCAGCAGCTCCCCCCCCCTGGAGCTGTTTTTT.

In DNA, the CDR3 is TGTGCCATCAGTGAGTCTCAGGGACTAGCGGGAGTTGAGCAGTTCTTC. Translated, it gives CAISESQGLAGVEQFF. J is TRBJ2-1 and V is TRBV10-3; 14 nucleotides align to TRBD2. The CDR3 is 16 amino acids. The V gene's germline CDR1 is ENHRY and CDR2 SYGVKD. V shed 0 bases, J shed 9 bases, and the junction held 4 bases outside the gene matches.

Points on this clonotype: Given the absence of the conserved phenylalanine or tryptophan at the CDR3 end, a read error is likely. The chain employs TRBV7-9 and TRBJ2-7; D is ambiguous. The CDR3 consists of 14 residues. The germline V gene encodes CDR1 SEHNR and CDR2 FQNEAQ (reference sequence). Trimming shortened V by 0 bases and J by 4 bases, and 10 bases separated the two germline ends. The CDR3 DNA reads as TGTGCCAGCAGCTTAGCTCCGCACTGGTACGAGCAGTACCTC. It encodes CASSLAPHWYEQYL.

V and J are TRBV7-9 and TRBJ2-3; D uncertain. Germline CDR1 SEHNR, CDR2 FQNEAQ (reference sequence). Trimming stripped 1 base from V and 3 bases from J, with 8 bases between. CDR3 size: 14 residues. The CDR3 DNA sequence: TGTGCCAGCAGCTTAGAGATAGCAACAGATACGCAGTATTTT. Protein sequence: CASSLEIATDTQYF.

The CDR3 loop is CASSEGLFNSPLHF. The DNA of the CDR3 is TGTGCCAGTAGTGAGGGACTGTTTAATTCACCCCTCCACTTT. The gene calls are TRBV19 and TRBJ1-6, with a weak D call TRBD1 (5 bases). Germline CDR1 and CDR2: LNHDA and SQIVND (reference sequence). The CDR3 is 14 amino acids. V was clipped by 5 bases and J by 6 bases, with 11 bases between them.